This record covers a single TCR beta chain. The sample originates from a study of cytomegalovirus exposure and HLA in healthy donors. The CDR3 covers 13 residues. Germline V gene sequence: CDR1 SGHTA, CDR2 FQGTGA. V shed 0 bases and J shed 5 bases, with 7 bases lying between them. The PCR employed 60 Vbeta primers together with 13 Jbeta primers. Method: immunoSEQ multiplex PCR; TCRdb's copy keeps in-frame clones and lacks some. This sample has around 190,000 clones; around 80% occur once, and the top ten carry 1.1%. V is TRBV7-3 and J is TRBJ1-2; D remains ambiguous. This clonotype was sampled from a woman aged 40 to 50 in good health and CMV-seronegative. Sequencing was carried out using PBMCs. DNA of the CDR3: TGTGCCAGCAGCTTAACGTCACAATATGGCTACACCTTC. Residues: CASSLTSQYGYTF.